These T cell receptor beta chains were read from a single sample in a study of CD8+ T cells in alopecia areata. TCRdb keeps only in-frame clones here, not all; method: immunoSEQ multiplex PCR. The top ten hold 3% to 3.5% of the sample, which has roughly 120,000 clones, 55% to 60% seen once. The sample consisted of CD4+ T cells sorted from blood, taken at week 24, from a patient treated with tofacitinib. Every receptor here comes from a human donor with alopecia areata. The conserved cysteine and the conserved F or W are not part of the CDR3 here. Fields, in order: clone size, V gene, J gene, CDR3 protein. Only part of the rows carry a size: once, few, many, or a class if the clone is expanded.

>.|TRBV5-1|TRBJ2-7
ASSPGTYEQY
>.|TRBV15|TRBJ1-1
ATSRDLGKNTEAF
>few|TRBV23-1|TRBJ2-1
ASSHPDIPNEQF
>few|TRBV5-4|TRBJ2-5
ASSLNPGRETQY
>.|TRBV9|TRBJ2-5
ASSIAGRRETQY
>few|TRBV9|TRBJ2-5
ASSVAGTGGPETQY
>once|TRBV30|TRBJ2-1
AWATVFRSEQF
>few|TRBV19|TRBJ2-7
ASKEGTGLASEQY
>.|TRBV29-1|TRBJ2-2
SVGRGTGELF
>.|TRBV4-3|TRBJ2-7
ASSQERQGGNEQY
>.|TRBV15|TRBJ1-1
ATSRGAENTEAF
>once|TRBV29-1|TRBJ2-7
SVGRVLGGEQY
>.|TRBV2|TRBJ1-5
ASSDQTSNQPQH
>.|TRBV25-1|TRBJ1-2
ASRETGLGSGYT
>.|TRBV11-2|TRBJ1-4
ASSRWGAGEIKKLF
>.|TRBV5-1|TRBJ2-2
ASSLGGTNTGELF
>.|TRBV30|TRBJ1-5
AWSRGRRQPQH
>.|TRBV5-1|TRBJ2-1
ASSLAPEGYNEQF
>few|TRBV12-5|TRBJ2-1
ASGLVSGGAVDEQF
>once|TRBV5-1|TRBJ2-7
ASSPDAGTGVPYEQY
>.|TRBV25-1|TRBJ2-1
ASSEPQWGGRDEQF
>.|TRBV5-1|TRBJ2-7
ASSLVPLSYEQY
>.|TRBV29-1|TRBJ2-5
SVAVGNRQGTQY
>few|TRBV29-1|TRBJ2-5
SVVGGTRQETQY
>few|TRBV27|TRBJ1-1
ASSLSLDSSYTEAF
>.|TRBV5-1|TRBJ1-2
ASSLGSRSYGYT
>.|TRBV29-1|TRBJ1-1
SVRRELNTEAF
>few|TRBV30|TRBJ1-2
AWSPRRLGGYT
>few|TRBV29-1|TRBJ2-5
SVEGGWETQY
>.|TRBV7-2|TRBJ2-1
ASSPRTFYLYNEQF
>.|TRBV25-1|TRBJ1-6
ASSGGTGGNNSPLH
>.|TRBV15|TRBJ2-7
ATSRRERGSSYEQY
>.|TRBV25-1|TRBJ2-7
ASSGSGTVAEQY
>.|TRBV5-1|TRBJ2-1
ASSLGLAGAFYNEQF
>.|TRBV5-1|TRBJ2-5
ASSLQGVQETQY
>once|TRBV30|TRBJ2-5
AWNFAEETQY
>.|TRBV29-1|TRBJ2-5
SVEGQGRETQY
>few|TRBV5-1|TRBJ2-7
ASSFRAGSSYEQY
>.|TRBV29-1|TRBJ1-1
SVATGGVNTEAF
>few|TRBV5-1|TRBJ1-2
ASSSGQGGYT
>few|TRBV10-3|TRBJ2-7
AISEGTGGTYEQY
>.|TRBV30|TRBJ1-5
AWSVGDSNQPQH
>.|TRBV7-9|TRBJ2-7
ASSLELYEQY
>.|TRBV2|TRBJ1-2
ASSELVSEVGGYT
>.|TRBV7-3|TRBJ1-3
ASSLLGGGSDTIY